These 21 T cell receptor beta chains came from one sample sequenced in a study of cytomegalovirus exposure and HLA in healthy donors. PCR amplification relied on 60 Vbeta primers (plus 13 Jbeta primers). Generated by immunoSEQ multiplex PCR, the TCRdb table keeps only in-frame clones and is missing some. The sample records approximately 110,000 clones, 70% to 85% being singletons. The material sequenced was PBMCs. These receptors all come from a woman in her thirties or forties in good health and CMV-seropositive.

V is TRBV19 and J is TRBJ2-3; 7 nucleotides line up with TRBD2. The germline CDR1 and CDR2 sequences are LNHDA and SQIVND (reference sequence). The junction had 11 bases not matched to a gene; V was cut back by 0 bases and J by 5 bases. This CDR3 comprises 17 residues. CDR3: CASSIDLPGPGGDTQYF. CDR3 bases: TGTGCCAGTAGTATAGATCTGCCGGGCCCGGGGGGAGATACGCAGTATTTT. The full variable domain, completed using reference TRBV19 and TRBJ2-3, is DGGITQSPKYLFRKEGQNVTLSCEQNLNHDAMYWYRQDPGQGLRLIYYSQIVNDFQKGDIAEGYSVSREKKESFPLTVTSAQKNPTAFYLCASSIDLPGPGGDTQYFGPGTRLTVL.

The chain combines TRBV7-2 with TRBJ1-5; TRBD1 matches at 8 bases. The CDR3 totals 15 residues. Germline V gives CDR1 SGHTA, CDR2 FQGNSA. Germline trimming cut 5 bases from V and 4 bases from J; bases unmatched to any gene: 7. The CDR3 is CASSLTGVGNQPQHF. The CDR3 DNA follows: TGTGCCAGCAGCCTGACAGGGGTCGGGAATCAGCCCCAGCATTTT.

V usage is TRBV4-2 and J usage is TRBJ2-3; maybe TRBD1 (6 bases). V lost 4 bases and J 3 bases, leaving 17 bases between the germline ends. Germline V CDR1 and CDR2: LGHNA, YNFKEQ. CDR3 length: 16 residues. The CDR3: CASSRGGTGITDTQYF. The CDR3 DNA reads as TGTGCCAGCAGCCGTGGCGGAACAGGGATAACAGATACGCAGTATTTT.

The chain joins TRBV5-1 to TRBJ1-2; the D gene is possibly TRBD1 (5 bases). CDR1 and CDR2 from the germline V gene are SGHRS and YFSETQ. The CDR3 runs to 13 residues. The ends were cut back, 4 bases at V and 6 bases at J, with 13 bases in the middle. CDR3 in DNA: TGCGCCAGCAGCCCTGGGCCCAGGGATGGCTACACCTTC. This codes for CASSPGPRDGYTF. Combining the CDR3 with reference TRBV5-1 and TRBJ1-2 gives the whole variable domain KAGVTQTPRYLIKTRGQQVTLSCSPISGHRSVSWYQQTPGQGLQFLFEYFSETQRNKGNFPGRFSGRQFSNSRSEMNVSTLELGDSALYLCASSPGPRDGYTFGSGTRLTVV.

This chain joins TRBV5-1 and TRBJ2-5; 13 bases map to TRBD2. Germline-derived CDR1 and CDR2 are SGHRS and YFSETQ. V gave up 3 bases and J gave up 4 bases; unmatched junction bases: 9. This CDR3 is built from 17 residues. The DNA for the CDR3 is TGCGCCAGCAGCTACGGACTAGCGGGGGCGTCAGGAGAGACCCAGTACTTC. Protein: CASSYGLAGASGETQYF.

This sequence joins TRBV25-1 and TRBJ2-5, with TRBD2 as a possible D gene (5 bases). The end of the DNA aligns better with TRBJ2-7, so the J call may be wrong. Germline V gene lookup returns CDR1 MGHDK and CDR2 SYGVNS. The CDR3 loop spans 14 amino acids. CDR3 bases: TGTGCCAGCAGTAACAACGGGATCTCCTACGAGCAGTACTTC. Translated: CASSNNGISYEQYF.

The gene calls are TRBV11-1 and TRBJ2-2; 13 bases line up with TRBD2. The V gene's germline CDR1 is SGHAT and CDR2 FQDESV (reference sequence). Trimming removed 4 bases from V and 7 bases from J; junction bases left unmatched: 9. This CDR3 contains 17 residues. DNA for the CDR3: TGTGCCAGCAGCTATGAACTAGCGGGAGGGCCTAGCGGGGAGCTGTTTTTT. It yields the protein CASSYELAGGPSGELFF.

The chain is built from TRBV28 and TRBJ2-5; possible D gene TRBD1, 6 bases. CDR3 length equals 17 residues. V lost 5 bases, J lost 5 bases, and 24 bases lay in between. Germline values: CDR1 MDHEN, CDR2 SYDVKM. The CDR3 region has the DNA TGTGCCAGCAGTGTGGGCCAGGTGTCAGGGGTTAGGGAGACCCAGTACTTC. Translated: CASSVGQVSGVRETQYF.

The chain has TRBV7-9 and TRBJ2-5; 9 bases line up with TRBD2. J was trimmed by 4 bases and V by 9 bases; bases with no gene match: 15. Germline CDR1 SEHNR, CDR2 FQNEAQ (reference sequence). The CDR3 totals 16 residues. CDR3 bases: TGTGCCAGTCAGACAGTAGGCGGGAGGGCCCCAGAGACCCAGTACTTC. It yields the protein CASQTVGGRAPETQYF.

The V call is TRBV7-6, the J call TRBJ2-1, with 9 bases that match TRBD2. The trim removed 5 bases at V and 9 bases at J, leaving 8 bases unmatched. CDR1 is SGHVS, CDR2 FNYEAQ, per germline. The CDR3 has 14 amino acids. This chain's CDR3 is CASSQRREGGEQFF. CDR3 sequence (DNA): TGTGCCAGCAGCCAGAGGCGGGAGGGCGGTGAGCAGTTCTTC.

The chain is built from TRBV4-2 and TRBJ2-5, with D perhaps TRBD2 (5 bases). The CDR3 is 14 residues long. Germline lookup yields CDR1 LGHNA and CDR2 YNFKEQ. The ends were cut back, 0 bases at V and 5 bases at J, with 10 bases in the middle. CDR3 sequence (DNA): TGTGCCAGCAGCCAAGATGTCCAGCGGGAGACCCAGTACTTC. Translation: CASSQDVQRETQYF.

The sample holds a few counts of this clone. The identical CDR3 is also encoded by other nucleotide sequences in the sample. The V and J genes are TRBV2 and TRBJ2-1, with 7 bases that match TRBD1. Trimming cost V 8 bases and J 4 bases; bases outside gene matches: 5. This CDR3 has 13 residues. Germline V gene data show CDR1 as SNHLY and CDR2 as FYNNEI. CDR3 protein: CASSGQIYNEQFF. For the CDR3, the DNA is TGTGCCAGCTCGGGACAGATTTACAATGAGCAGTTCTTC.

The J gene is TRBJ1-5, the V gene TRBV19; no firm D call. The CDR3 covers 13 residues. Germline V CDR1 and CDR2: LNHDA, SQIVND (reference sequence). Trimming removed 7 bases from V and 6 bases from J, with 13 bases in between. CDR3 amino acids: CASTGVSGQPQHF. The CDR3 region has the DNA TGTGCCAGTACCGGGGTTTCTGGTCAGCCCCAGCATTTT.

The chain combines TRBV5-1 with TRBJ1-4; perhaps TRBD1 as D (5 bases). The germline CDR1 and CDR2 sequences are SGHRS and YFSETQ. The V end lost 0 bases, the J end lost 8 bases, and 17 bases lay between the germline ends. The CDR3 runs to 16 residues. For the CDR3, the DNA is TGCGCCAGCAGCTTGGGAAGTCAGGGAGGACGGGAAAAACTGTTTTTT. This codes for CASSLGSQGGREKLFF.

The chain is built from TRBV29-1 and TRBJ2-1; TRBD2 matches 16 bases. The trim removed 7 bases at V and 3 bases at J, leaving 9 bases unmatched. CDR3 length: 17 residues. Germline CDR1 is SQVTM and CDR2 is ANQGSEA. CDR3 amino acids: CSAGGTSGRANYNEQFF. CDR3 bases: TGCAGCGCCGGAGGGACTAGCGGGAGGGCCAACTACAATGAGCAGTTCTTC.

This chain links TRBV5-4 with TRBJ2-5; 8 bases match TRBD2. V trimming: 0 bases; J trimming: 1 base; junction bases outside the gene matches: 8. This CDR3 contains 17 residues. Germline CDR1 is SGHNT and CDR2 is YYREEE (reference sequence). CDR3 loop: CASSLEGLGALQETQYF. The CDR3 bases are TGTGCCAGCAGCTTGGAGGGACTAGGAGCCCTCCAAGAGACCCAGTACTTC.

The chain is built from TRBV7-2 and TRBJ2-5; a weak D match, TRBD1 (6 bases). From germline, CDR1 is SGHTA and CDR2 FQGNSA. CDR3 length equals 15 residues. V was pared by 3 bases and J by 9 bases, with 20 bases between. The CDR3 spells CASSLMGATSGSQYF. CDR3 coding DNA: TGTGCCAGCAGCTTGATGGGGGCAACCTCGGGGTCCCAGTACTTC.

This clone was counted only a few times. V and J are TRBV18 and TRBJ2-7; no clear D. Germline assignment: CDR1 KGHSH and CDR2 LQKENI. CDR3 size: 15 residues. The V and J ends lost 2 bases and 6 bases respectively, with 17 bases between them. CDR3 DNA sequence: TGTGCCAGCTCACCAGACCCAGGTCCGAATGGCGAGCAGTACTTC. It translates to CASSPDPGPNGEQYF.

The rearrangement joins TRBV7-6 to TRBJ2-7; TRBD1 matches 9 bases. The germline V gene encodes CDR1 SGHVS and CDR2 FNYEAQ. J gave up 6 bases and V 5 bases, and 8 bases lay outside the gene matches. There are 14 residues in the CDR3. CDR3 in DNA: TGTGCCAGCAGCCGGGACAGGGCAGGTCGCGAGCAGTACTTC. Protein product: CASSRDRAGREQYF.

This clone was detected once. A much more abundant neighbour one base away suggests this may be a read error. The V call is TRBV7-3, the J call TRBJ1-1; D unclear. This CDR3 has 11 residues. In germline, CDR1 is SGHTA, CDR2 FQGTGA. V was cut by 5 bases and J by 4 bases, with 5 bases left in between. This chain's CDR3 is CASSLGTEAFF. In DNA form, the CDR3 reads TGTGCCAGCAGCCTCGGCACTGAAGCTTTCTTT.

The chain is built from TRBV30 and TRBJ1-5; D is undetermined. Trimming removed 3 bases at V and 2 bases at J, with 8 bases between. There are 13 residues in the CDR3. The germline gives CDR1 GTSNPN, CDR2 SVGIG (reference sequence). The CDR3 nucleotides are TGTGCCTGGAGGGCCTTTCGCAATCAGCCCCAGCATTTT. This gives the protein CAWRAFRNQPQHF.